This T cell receptor (beta chain) was identified during a study of shared clonotypes between healthy human individuals. Whole-study findings and limits: A handful of donors shared approximately 5% of their naive CD4 clonotypes. Naive subsets typically showed greater estimated richness than memory subsets.

Genomic DNA from each subset was divided evenly over several immunoSEQ plates. Authors' data handling: Filtering of immunoSEQ junctional sequences could not match full-length read filtering. Sequencing used immunoSEQ multiplex PCR; TCRdb keeps in-frame clones, though not all of them. V and J calls and clone size are given by that table; D and trimming were obtained from the DNA. The sample includes 2 million to 3 million clones, approximately 90% of them seen just once. V was pared by 5 bases and J by 6 bases, with 13 bases of the junction left unmatched. The CDR3 has 16 amino acids. Per germline, CDR1 MNHNY and CDR2 SVGAGI (reference sequence). Turning to this clone: What it binds is unknown.

V is TRBV6-6 and J is TRBJ2-7, with 10 bases lining up with TRBD2. The sample was naive CD4+ T cells sorted from blood. Subset noted: CD45RA+ positively selected. This receptor was identified in a man between 18 and 29 years old in good health. CDR3 DNA sequence: TGTGCCAGCAGTCTCGACCACCCGGGGACTAGCGTCGAGCAGTACTTC. This codes for CASSLDHPGTSVEQYF.